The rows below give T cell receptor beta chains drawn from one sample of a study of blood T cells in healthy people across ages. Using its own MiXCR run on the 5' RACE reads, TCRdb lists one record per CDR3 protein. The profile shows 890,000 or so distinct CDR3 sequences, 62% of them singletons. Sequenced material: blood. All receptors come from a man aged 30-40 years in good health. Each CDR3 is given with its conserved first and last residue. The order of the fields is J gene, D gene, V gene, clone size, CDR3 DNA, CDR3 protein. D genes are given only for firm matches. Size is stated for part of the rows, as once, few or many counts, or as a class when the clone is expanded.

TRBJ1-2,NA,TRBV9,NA,TGTGCCAGCAGCCCTCCGGGTGCCTCGGGCTACACCTTC,CASSPPGASGYTF
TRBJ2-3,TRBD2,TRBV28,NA,TGTGCCAGCTGCGGGACTAGCGGTTCTAGCACAGATACGCAGTATTTT,CASCGTSGSSTDTQYF
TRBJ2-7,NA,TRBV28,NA,TGTGCCAGCAGTACTGATGGGTACATCCAAGAGACCCGGTACTTC,CASSTDGYIQETRYF
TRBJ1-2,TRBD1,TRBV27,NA,TGTGCCAGCAGTTTGGGGGACAGGCCCTTCTATGGCTACACCTTC,CASSLGDRPFYGYTF
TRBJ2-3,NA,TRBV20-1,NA,TGCAGTGCTAGTGTGGACTTCTGGGGTAACACAGATACGCAGTATTTT,CSASVDFWGNTDTQYF
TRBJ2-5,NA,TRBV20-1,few,TGCAGCGGACAGACGTACCAAGAGACCCAGTACTTC,CSGQTYQETQYF
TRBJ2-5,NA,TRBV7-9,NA,TGTGCCAGCAGCTCGGACCAGCAAGAGACCCAGTACTTC,CASSSDQQETQYF
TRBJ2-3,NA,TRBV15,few,TGTGCCACCAGCAACGGTGGGGTAGTCGACAGTTCGTATACCGACACAGATACGCAGTATTTT,CATSNGGVVDSSYTDTDTQYF
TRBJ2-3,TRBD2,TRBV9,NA,TGTGCCAGCAGTCCTCATTTAGCGGGGGAAGATACGCAGTATTTT,CASSPHLAGEDTQYF
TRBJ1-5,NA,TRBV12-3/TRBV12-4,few,TGTGCCAGCAGTTTAGCAGGGACAAATCAGCCCCAGCATTTT,CASSLAGTNQPQHF
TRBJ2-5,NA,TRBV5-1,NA,TGCGCCAGCAGCGTGTTGTCTGGGGAGACCCAGTACTTC,CASSVLSGETQYF
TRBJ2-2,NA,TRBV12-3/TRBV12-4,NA,TGTGCCAGCAGTTACAGGGCCGGGGAGCTGTTTTTT,CASSYRAGELFF
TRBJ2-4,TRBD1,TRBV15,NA,TGTGCTACCAGCAGAGGACAGGCAGATCCGTACTTC,CATSRGQADPYF
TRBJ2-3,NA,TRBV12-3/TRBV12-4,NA,TGTGCCAGCAGGGACTATCGCACAGATACGCAGTATTTT,CASRDYRTDTQYF
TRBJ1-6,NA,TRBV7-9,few,TGTGCCAGCAGCTCCGGGGGGGTCACCTATAATTCACCCCTCCACTTT,CASSSGGVTYNSPLHF
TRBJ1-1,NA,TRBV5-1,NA,TGCGCCAGCAGCTACTCCCCCGGGGCTAAAACTGAAGCTTTCTTT,CASSYSPGAKTEAFF
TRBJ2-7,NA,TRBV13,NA,TGTGCCAGCAGCTTGGGGGTGGGGTCCCAGTACTTC,CASSLGVGSQYF
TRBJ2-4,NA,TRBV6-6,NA,TGTGCCAGCAGGGGGGAGGGGGGAGCCAAAAACATTCAGTACTTC,CASRGEGGAKNIQYF
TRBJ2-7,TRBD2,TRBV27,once,TGTGCCAGCAGTTTAGGGTCCCCCCCGGGGGGGCCTTACGAGCAGTACTTC,CASSLGSPPGGPYEQYF
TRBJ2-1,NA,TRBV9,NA,TGTGCCAGCAGCGTAGTTCCGGACAATGAGCAGTTCTTC,CASSVVPDNEQFF
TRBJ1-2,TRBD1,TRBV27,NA,TGTGCCAGCAGTTTATATCCCGGGACAGGGAGAGGCTACATCTTC,CASSLYPGTGRGYIF
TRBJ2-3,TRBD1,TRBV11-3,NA,TGTGCCAGCAGCCACTCGACAGGGCCCACAGATACGCAGTATTTT,CASSHSTGPTDTQYF
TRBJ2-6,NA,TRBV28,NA,TGTGCCAGCAGTTTGGCAGGGTTGCCCCTCTCTCCTGGGGCCAACGTCCTGACTTTC,CASSLAGLPLSPGANVLTF
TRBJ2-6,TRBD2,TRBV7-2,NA,TGTGCCAGCAGCTTACAGGGAGGGGGGGCCAACGTCCTGACTTTC,CASSLQGGGANVLTF
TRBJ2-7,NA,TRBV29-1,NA,TGCAGCGTTAAGATACAGGGATCCTACGAGCAGTACTTC,CSVKIQGSYEQYF
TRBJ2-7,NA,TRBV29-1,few,TGCAGCGTTGTCGGGGGTTCCTACGAGCAGTACTTC,CSVVGGSYEQYF
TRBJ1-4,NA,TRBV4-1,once,TGCGCCAGCAGCCAACCGGGACATGGCAATGAAAAACTGTTTTTT,CASSQPGHGNEKLFF
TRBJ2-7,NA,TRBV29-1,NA,TGCAGCGTTGTTGTGGGGTATGGGAGCTACGAGCAGTACTTC,CSVVVGYGSYEQYF
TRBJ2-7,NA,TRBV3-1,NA,TGTGCCAGCAGCCAATTGACCCCGAACGAGCAGTACTTC,CASSQLTPNEQYF
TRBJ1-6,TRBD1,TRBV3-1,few,TGTGCCAGCAGCCCGACAGGGGCGCATTCACCCCTCCACTTT,CASSPTGAHSPLHF
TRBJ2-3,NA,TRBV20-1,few,TGCAGTGCCGTACGGATGTCTTTCACAGATACGCAGTATTTT,CSAVRMSFTDTQYF
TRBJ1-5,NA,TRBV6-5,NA,TGTGCCAGCAGTTACGGTGGCGGGCCCCAGCATTTT,CASSYGGGPQHF
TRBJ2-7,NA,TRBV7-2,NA,TGTGCCAGCAGCCGGGGACACATGGGAGAATACGAGCAGTACTTC,CASSRGHMGEYEQYF
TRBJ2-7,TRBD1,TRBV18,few,TGTGCCAGCTCACCACCGGCCAGGGGGCCCTACGAGCAGTACTTC,CASSPPARGPYEQYF
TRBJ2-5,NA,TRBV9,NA,TGTGCCGGCAGCGTAGAATGGGGGCCCCGGGAGACCCAGTACTTC,CAGSVEWGPRETQYF
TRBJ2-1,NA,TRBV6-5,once,TGTGCCAGCAGTTACAGGGGTCTACGATATTCCTACAATGAGCAGTTCTTC,CASSYRGLRYSYNEQFF
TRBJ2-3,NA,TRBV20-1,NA,TGCAGTGCTAGGTACTACGGTACGCAGTATTTT,CSARYYGTQYF
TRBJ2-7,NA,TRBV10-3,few,TGTGCCATAGGTCGTCTCGGGCGTTACGAGCAGTACTTC,CAIGRLGRYEQYF
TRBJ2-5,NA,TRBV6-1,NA,TGTGCCAGCAGTGGGGTGACCCGTGGCAGGCCCCAGGAGATCCAGTACTTC,CASSGVTRGRPQEIQYF
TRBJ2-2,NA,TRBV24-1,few,TGTGCCACCAGTGATCCCGGGTCCAACACCGGGGAGCTGTTTTTT,CATSDPGSNTGELFF
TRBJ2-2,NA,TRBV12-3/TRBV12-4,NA,TGTGCCAGCAGGTATTTAGGACGGACGAACACCGGGGAGCTGTTTTTT,CASRYLGRTNTGELFF
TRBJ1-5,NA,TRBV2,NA,TGTGCCAGCAGGGCCAAGTCGACCGGGAATCAGCCCCAGCATTTT,CASRAKSTGNQPQHF
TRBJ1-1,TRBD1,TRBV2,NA,TGTGCCAGCGGGGACAGGGGCTACACTGAAGCTTTCTTT,CASGDRGYTEAFF
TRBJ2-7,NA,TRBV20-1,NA,TGCAGTGCTAGCCGCAGGGGGGTTGGCTACGAGCAGTACTTC,CSASRRGVGYEQYF
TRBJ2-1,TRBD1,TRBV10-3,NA,TGTGCCATCCTCCGGGACAGGGACGGTGAGCAGTTCTTC,CAILRDRDGEQFF
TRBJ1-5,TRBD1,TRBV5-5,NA,TGTGCCAGCAGCCCCTGGTGGGGACAGGGGCTCAATCAGCCCCAGCATTTT,CASSPWWGQGLNQPQHF
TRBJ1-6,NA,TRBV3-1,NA,TGTGCCAGCAGCCCGATAGATAATTCACCCCTCCACTTT,CASSPIDNSPLHF
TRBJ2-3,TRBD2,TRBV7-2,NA,TGTGCCAGCAGCCCACGTTGGACTAGCTCAAGCCCAGATACGCAGTATTTT,CASSPRWTSSSPDTQYF
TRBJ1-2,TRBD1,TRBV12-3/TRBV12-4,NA,TGTGCCAGCAGTCACACAGGGGCGCTATGGGGCTACACCTTC,CASSHTGALWGYTF
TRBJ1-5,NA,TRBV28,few,TGTGCCAGCTCGGACAGTATAGATAGCAATCAGCCCCAGCATTTT,CASSDSIDSNQPQHF
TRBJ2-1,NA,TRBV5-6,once,TGTGCCAGCAGCTTATCGGGCAGGGGAGACTATGAGCAGTTCTTC,CASSLSGRGDYEQFF
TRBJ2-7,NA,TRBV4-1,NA,TGCGCCAGCAGCCAAGAAACGCGCTACGAGCAGTACTTC,CASSQETRYEQYF
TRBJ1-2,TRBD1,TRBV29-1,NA,TGCAGCGTTGTGCAGGGGGCCGGGTATGGCTACACCTTC,CSVVQGAGYGYTF
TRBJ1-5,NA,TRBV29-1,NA,TGCAGCGTTGTGTATGAGGGTCAGCCCCAGCATTTT,CSVVYEGQPQHF